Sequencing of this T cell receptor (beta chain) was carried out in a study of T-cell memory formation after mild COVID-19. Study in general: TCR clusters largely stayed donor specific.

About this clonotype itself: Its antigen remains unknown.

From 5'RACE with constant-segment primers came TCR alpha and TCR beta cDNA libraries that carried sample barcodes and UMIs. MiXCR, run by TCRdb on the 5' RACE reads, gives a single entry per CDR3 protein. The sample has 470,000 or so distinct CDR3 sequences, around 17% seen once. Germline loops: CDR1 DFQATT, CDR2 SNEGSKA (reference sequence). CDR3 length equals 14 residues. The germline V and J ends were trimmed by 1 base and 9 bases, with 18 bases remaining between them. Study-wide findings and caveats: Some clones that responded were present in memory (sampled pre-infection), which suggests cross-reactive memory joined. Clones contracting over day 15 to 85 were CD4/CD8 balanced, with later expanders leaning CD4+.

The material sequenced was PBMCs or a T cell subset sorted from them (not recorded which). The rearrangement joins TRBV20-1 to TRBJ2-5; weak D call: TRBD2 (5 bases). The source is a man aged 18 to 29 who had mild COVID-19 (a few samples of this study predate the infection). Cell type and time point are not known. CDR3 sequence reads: CSARVPWRRQSQYF. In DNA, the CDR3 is TGCAGTGCTAGAGTACCATGGAGGAGGCAGTCCCAGTACTTC.